These T cell receptor beta chains were read from a single sample in a study of CD8+ T cells in alopecia areata. The repertoire was sequenced with immunoSEQ multiplex PCR; TCRdb's copy has only in-frame clones and lacks some. There are roughly 210,000 clones in the sample; 43% occur only once, and approximately 2.4% lies in the top ten. The material sequenced was CD4+ T cells sorted from blood, taken at approximately week 37, from a patient treated with tofacitinib. These receptors came from a human donor with alopecia areata. Each CDR3 is given with its conserved first and last residue. Fields, in order: D gene, V gene, clone size, J gene, CDR3 protein, CDR3 DNA. The D gene is left open where the match is weak. Clone size is shown for a subset of rows, as once, few, many or a class of expanded clone.

-,TRBV1,-,TRBJ2-7,CTSSQVEQYF,TGCACCAGCAGCCAGGTCGAGCAGTACTTC
TRBD1,TRBV7-2,few,TRBJ1-1,CASSVTGATEAFF,TGTGCCAGCAGCGTGACAGGGGCCACTGAAGCTTTCTTT
-,TRBV29-1,-,TRBJ2-5,CSVDPGQETQYF,TGCAGCGTTGATCCGGGGCAAGAGACCCAGTACTTC
-,TRBV7-2,-,TRBJ2-2,CASSRKAANTGELFF,TGTGCCAGCAGCCGGAAGGCGGCGAACACCGGGGAGCTGTTTTTT
-,TRBV15,few,TRBJ2-1,CATSRDMGNEQFF,TGTGCCACCAGCAGAGATATGGGGAATGAGCAGTTCTTC
-,TRBV6-6,few,TRBJ1-5,CASRTPDPLNQPQHF,TGTGCCAGCAGAACCCCTGACCCTCTTAATCAGCCCCAGCATTTT
-,TRBV6-1,-,TRBJ1-5,CATDWGGYGNQPQHF,TGTGCCACAGATTGGGGGGGGTATGGCAATCAGCCCCAGCATTTT
TRBD2,TRBV2,-,TRBJ2-1,CASSVGSSGNNEQFF,TGTGCCAGCAGTGTAGGATCTAGCGGCAACAATGAGCAGTTCTTC
-,TRBV18,-,TRBJ1-2,CASSPPSGGYTF,TGTGCCAGCTCACCACCTTCGGGGGGCTACACCTTC
-,TRBV6-1,few,TRBJ2-5,CASSQDKQETQYF,TGTGCCAGCAGCCAGGACAAGCAAGAGACCCAGTACTTC
TRBD2,TRBV10-3,few,TRBJ2-5,CAISKDSTSGLLTQYF,TGTGCCATCAGTAAAGACTCGACTAGCGGGTTGCTCACCCAGTACTTC
TRBD2,TRBV4-3,-,TRBJ2-7,CASSLGTGARGLAGGLSYEQYF,TGCGCCAGCAGCCTCGGGACAGGGGCCCGAGGACTAGCGGGAGGTCTATCCTACGAGCAGTACTTC
-,TRBV18,-,TRBJ2-6,CASSPPPAGAGANVLTF,TGTGCCAGCTCACCACCCCCCGCTGGGGCTGGGGCCAACGTCCTGACTTTC
-,TRBV6-5,-,TRBJ1-2,CASSYAGNGYTF,TGTGCCAGCAGTTACGCGGGGAATGGCTACACCTTC
-,TRBV7-2,-,TRBJ2-7,CASAARSTYEQYF,TGTGCCAGCGCTGCAAGGTCAACCTACGAGCAGTACTTC
TRBD1,TRBV18,-,TRBJ1-2,CASSPSRGNYGYTF,TGTGCCAGCTCACCCTCCAGGGGGAACTATGGCTACACCTTC
-,TRBV25-1,-,TRBJ2-6,CASSELEGYRSGANVLTF,TGTGCCAGCAGTGAATTGGAGGGCTACCGTTCTGGGGCCAACGTCCTGACTTTC
-,TRBV5-1,-,TRBJ2-1,CASSFFAPAPGSFNEQFF,TGCGCCAGCAGCTTTTTCGCTCCGGCGCCAGGATCTTTCAATGAGCAGTTCTTC
-,TRBV15,once,TRBJ2-5,CATRGRVEETQYF,TGTGCCACCAGGGGCAGGGTAGAGGAGACCCAGTACTTC
-,TRBV29-1,-,TRBJ1-1,CSVVQGNTEAFF,TGCAGCGTTGTCCAGGGGAACACTGAAGCTTTCTTT
TRBD1,TRBV7-2,few,TRBJ2-3,CASSPGQGGPDTQYF,TGTGCCAGCAGCCCTGGACAGGGTGGACCAGATACGCAGTATTTT
-,TRBV5-4,-,TRBJ2-7,CASSLGTGFYEQYF,TGTGCCAGCAGCTTGGGGACGGGGTTCTACGAGCAGTACTTC
TRBD2,TRBV10-3,few,TRBJ2-3,CAINSGLAESTDTQYF,TGTGCCATCAATTCGGGACTAGCGGAGAGCACAGATACGCAGTATTTT
TRBD1,TRBV18,-,TRBJ1-1,CASSPWTGEAFF,TGTGCCAGCTCACCTTGGACAGGCGAAGCTTTCTTT
-,TRBV2,-,TRBJ2-2,CASSEAGELFF,TGTGCCAGCAGTGAAGCCGGGGAGCTGTTTTTT
-,TRBV5-1,-,TRBJ2-2,CASSLVRGSTGELFF,TGCGCCAGCAGCTTGGTGAGGGGAAGCACCGGGGAGCTGTTTTTT
TRBD2,TRBV7-3,few,TRBJ2-5,CASSLTSGRETQYF,TGTGCCAGCAGCTTAACTAGCGGGAGGGAGACCCAGTACTTC
-,TRBV20-1,-,TRBJ1-1,CSARYTEAFF,TGCAGTGCGCGGTACACTGAAGCTTTCTTT
-,TRBV7-2,few,TRBJ2-7,CASSPRQSSYEQYF,TGTGCCAGCAGCCCTCGACAGTCCTCCTACGAGCAGTACTTC
-,TRBV5-1,-,TRBJ1-1,CASSLLDTEAFF,TGCGCCAGCAGCTTGCTGGATACTGAAGCTTTCTTT
TRBD1,TRBV29-1,-,TRBJ2-7,CSATSRDRGPNEQYF,TGCAGCGCGACGAGCCGGGACAGGGGGCCTAACGAGCAGTACTTC
-,TRBV7-2,-,TRBJ2-7,CASSKGSYEQYF,TGTGCCAGCAGCAAGGGGTCCTACGAGCAGTACTTC
-,TRBV5-1,-,TRBJ2-1,CASSHPGARHNEQFF,TGCGCCAGCAGCCACCCGGGGGCACGGCACAATGAGCAGTTCTTC